This passage covers 3 T cell receptor beta chains from one sample sequenced in a study of blood T cell repertoires in COVID-19. Using immunoSEQ multiplex PCR, the repertoire was profiled, and TCRdb retains in-frame clones only, with some absent. The table lists about 160,000 clones, more than 75% of them singletons. The sequenced material came from peripheral blood. These receptors were obtained from a man aged 35 to 55 with acute or convalescent COVID-19.

The V and J genes are TRBV4-3 and TRBJ1-4, with 8 bases aligning to TRBD1. The CDR3 sequence is 16 residues long. The ends lost 1 base at V and 7 bases at J; junction bases unmatched: 8. Germline V CDR1 and CDR2: LGHNA, YSLEER. The CDR3 nucleotides are TGCGCCAGCAGCCAAGCGGGGACAGGTCGGGCTGAAAAACTGTTTTTT. This sequence encodes CASSQAGTGRAEKLFF.

CDR3 residues: CASRGQGLTGELFF. The CDR3 nucleotides read TGTGCCAGCCGGGGACAGGGTTTGACCGGGGAGCTGTTTTTT. The genes are TRBV28 and TRBJ2-2; 9 nucleotides line up with TRBD1. Trimming cost V 8 bases and J 5 bases; bases outside gene matches: 6. CDR1 and CDR2 from the germline V gene are MDHEN and SYDVKM. The CDR3 covers 14 residues.

The rearrangement joins TRBV5-1 to TRBJ2-5; maybe TRBD2 (7 bases). The CDR3 length is 16 residues. Per germline, CDR1 SGHRS and CDR2 YFSETQ. V was trimmed by 4 bases and J by 5 bases, leaving 21 bases between them. This CDR3 is CASSQNLAGAGETQYF. In DNA form, the CDR3 reads TGCGCCAGCAGCCAAAATCTCGCGGGGGCGGGGGAGACCCAGTACTTC. The variable domain in full, completed from reference TRBV5-1 and TRBJ2-5, reads KAGVTQTPRYLIKTRGQQVTLSCSPISGHRSVSWYQQTPGQGLQFLFEYFSETQRNKGNFPGRFSGRQFSNSRSEMNVSTLELGDSALYLCASSQNLAGAGETQYFGPGTRLLVL.